Following are 21 T cell receptor beta chains from one sample sequenced in a study of blood T cell repertoires in COVID-19. Assay: immunoSEQ multiplex PCR; the TCRdb copy retains only in-frame clones and omits some. This table has roughly 81,000 clones, roughly 91% appearing once. The material sequenced was peripheral blood. The origin of the receptors is a woman in her forties or fifties in a cohort sampled during active COVID-19.

The chain couples TRBV7-3 to TRBJ2-5; D perhaps matches TRBD1 (6 bases). This CDR3 is 13 amino acids long. Germline V gene data show CDR1 as SGHTA and CDR2 as FQGTGA. The V and J ends lost 5 bases and 4 bases respectively, with 11 bases between them. The CDR3 loop reads CASSPRGLETQYF. The CDR3 DNA sequence: TGTGCCAGCAGCCCCAGGGGTTTAGAGACCCAGTACTTC.

V gene TRBV29-1 combines with J gene TRBJ1-2, with unresolved D. Germline CDR1 and CDR2: SQVTM and ANQGSEA. The CDR3 has 13 amino acids. V was shortened by 4 bases and J by 0 bases, with 9 bases between the two germline ends. In DNA, the CDR3 is TGCAGCGTTGGCCTCGACACTAACTATGGCTACACCTTC. It is translated as CSVGLDTNYGYTF. Supplemented by reference TRBV29-1 and TRBJ1-2, the full variable domain reads SAVISQKPSRDICQRGTSLTIQCQVDSQVTMMFWYRQQPGQSLTLIATANQGSEATYESGFVIDKFPISRPNLTFSTLTVSNMSPEDSSIYLCSVGLDTNYGYTFGSGTRLTVV.

This rearrangement joins TRBV2 to TRBJ1-4; D is undetermined. This CDR3 is 15 amino acids long. V was clipped by 6 bases and J by 7 bases, with 18 bases between them. Germline assignment: CDR1 SNHLY and CDR2 FYNNEI. CDR3 sequence: CASSPSVSGGEKLFF. The CDR3 DNA is TGTGCCAGCAGCCCTAGCGTGAGCGGTGGTGAAAAACTGTTTTTT.

V is TRBV3-1 (or the pseudogene TRBV3-2) and J is TRBJ1-1, with 7 bases aligning to TRBD1. CDR1 and CDR2 (germline): LGHDT, YNNKEL (reference sequence). This CDR3 has 17 residues. With 1 base clipped from V and 5 bases from J, the junction kept 13 bases outside the gene matches. This CDR3 is CASSQGGDSPQHTEAFF. The CDR3 nucleotides read TGTGCCAGCAGCCAAGGGGGGGACAGCCCGCAACATACTGAAGCTTTCTTT.

The chain joins TRBV5-4 to TRBJ2-3, with 9 bases matching TRBD2. Trimming cost V 4 bases and J 4 bases; bases outside gene matches: 7. The CDR3 is made up of 15 amino acids. The germline CDR1 and CDR2 sequences are SGHNT and YYREEE (reference sequence). The CDR3 here is CASSGGLASADTQYF. In DNA, the CDR3 is TGTGCCAGCAGCGGGGGACTAGCTTCCGCAGATACGCAGTATTTT.

The chain links TRBV27 to TRBJ1-1; 8 nucleotides align to TRBD1. V dropped 2 bases and J dropped 2; count of bases not matched to a gene: 4. The CDR3 length is 15 residues. From germline, CDR1 is MNHEY and CDR2 SMNVEV (reference sequence). The CDR3 protein is CASSLGTGFNTEAFF. As DNA, the CDR3 is TGTGCCAGCAGTTTAGGGACAGGATTTAACACTGAAGCTTTCTTT.

The rearrangement links TRBV2 to TRBJ2-1; 9 bases are a match to TRBD2. Germline assignment: CDR1 SNHLY and CDR2 FYNNEI. V lost 1 base to trimming and J lost 15 bases; unmatched junction nucleotides: 10. There are 14 residues in the CDR3. The CDR3 nucleotides read TGTGCCAGCAGTGAAGGGGCTAGCGGGGTCCCCAGGTTCTTC. As protein: CASSEGASGVPRFF.

This chain connects TRBV15 to TRBJ2-5; weak D call: TRBD2 (6 bases). V lost 0 bases and J 1 base, leaving 12 bases between the germline ends. The CDR3 runs to 16 residues. CDR1 and CDR2 from the germline V gene are LNHNV and YYDKDF (reference sequence). CDR3: CATSRDHGGGQETQYF. In DNA, the CDR3 is TGTGCCACCAGCAGAGATCATGGGGGAGGCCAAGAGACCCAGTACTTC.

The chain combines TRBV7-9 with TRBJ1-1; D is undetermined. The length of the CDR3 is 13 residues. V was cut by 5 bases and J by 6 bases, with 13 bases left in between. Germline V gene sequence: CDR1 SEHNR, CDR2 FQNEAQ (reference sequence). The CDR3 reads CASSPLGPPEAFF. The CDR3 nucleotides are TGTGCCAGCAGCCCCCTGGGCCCACCTGAAGCTTTCTTT.

The V call is TRBV19, the J call TRBJ2-1; D possibly corresponds to TRBD2 (5 bases). The CDR3 is 15 amino acids. The germline V gene encodes CDR1 LNHDA and CDR2 SQIVND (reference sequence). V lost 3 bases, J lost 3 bases, and 12 bases lay in between. The CDR3 DNA reads as TGTGCCAGTAGTATTAGTGAGCGGAGCTACAATGAGCAGTTCTTC. This codes for CASSISERSYNEQFF. The whole variable domain, filled in from reference TRBV19 and TRBJ2-1, reads DGGITQSPKYLFRKEGQNVTLSCEQNLNHDAMYWYRQDPGQGLRLIYYSQIVNDFQKGDIAEGYSVSREKKESFPLTVTSAQKNPTAFYLCASSISERSYNEQFFGPGTRLTVL.

The V call is TRBV5-5, the J call TRBJ2-6; 7 nucleotides match TRBD2. After removal of 3 bases from V and 0 bases from J, the junction contained 6 bases not matched to a gene. CDR3 size: 17 residues. CDR1 SGHKS and CDR2 YYEKEE come from the germline V gene (reference sequence). CDR3 DNA: TGTGCCAGCAGCTCGATAGCGGGCGCCTCTGGGGCCAACGTCCTGACTTTC. Translating it yields CASSSIAGASGANVLTF. The whole variable domain, remainder taken from reference TRBV5-5 and TRBJ2-6, is DAGVTQSPTHLIKTRGQQVTLRCSPISGHKSVSWYQQVLGQGPQFIFQYYEKEERGRGNFPDRFSARQFPNYSSELNVNALLLGDSALYLCASSSIAGASGANVLTFGAGSRLTVL.

J is TRBJ1-2 and V is TRBV12-3 or TRBV12-4; 12 bases align to TRBD1. The CDR3 is 13 residues long. V lost 5 bases to trimming and J lost 14 bases; unmatched junction nucleotides: 9. The CDR3 DNA reads TGTGCCAGCAGTCTGGGACAGGGGGCGCGGACGACCTTC. Protein sequence: CASSLGQGARTTF.

The chain links TRBV2 to TRBJ2-4; 7 nucleotides match TRBD2. The CDR3 has 16 residues. Unmatched junction bases numbered 6, after V lost 3 bases and J lost 1 base. Germline-derived CDR1 and CDR2 are SNHLY and FYNNEI. The CDR3 nucleotides are TGTGCCAGCAGTGAGTGGGGGGGTTCGGCCAAAAACATTCAGTACTTC. Translation: CASSEWGGSAKNIQYF.

J is TRBJ1-3 and V is TRBV19, with D possibly matching TRBD1 (6 bases). This CDR3 has 14 amino acids. CDR1 and CDR2 (germline): LNHDA, SQIVND (reference sequence). Trimming took 5 bases from V and 4 from J, leaving 12 bases between them. The CDR3 coding sequence is TGTGCCAGTAGTTCCAGGGGAACGGGAAACACCATATATTTT. Its protein is CASSSRGTGNTIYF.

The gene calls are TRBV12-5 and TRBJ2-3; 10 bases line up with TRBD1. The CDR3 is made up of 18 amino acids. J was trimmed by 0 bases and V by 4 bases; bases with no gene match: 10. The germline CDR1 and CDR2 sequences are LGHNT and FRNRAP. CDR3 nucleotide sequence: TGTGCTAGTGGTTCCCCGGGACAGGGGAGGTGGAGCACAGATACGCAGTATTTT. Translated, it gives CASGSPGQGRWSTDTQYF.

A few counts support this clone. V is TRBV19 and J is TRBJ2-2; D gene uncertain. V dropped 7 bases and J dropped 5 bases, with 14 bases sitting between them. The CDR3 has 14 amino acids. Germline-derived CDR1 and CDR2 are LNHDA and SQIVND (reference sequence). CDR3 sequence reads: CASNHRISTGELFF. In nucleotides, the CDR3 is TGTGCCAGTAATCACAGAATAAGTACCGGGGAGCTGTTTTTT.

This sequence joins TRBV5-1 and TRBJ1-3; TRBD1 matches at 8 bases. The CDR3 length is 15 residues. The trim removed 4 bases at V and 4 bases at J, leaving 7 bases unmatched. Per the germline V gene, CDR1 is SGHRS and CDR2 is YFSETQ. The CDR3 region is CASSSDRGGGNTIYF. CDR3 nucleotide sequence: TGCGCCAGCAGCAGCGACAGGGGAGGCGGAAACACCATATATTTT.

This chain connects TRBV5-1 to TRBJ2-1, with D perhaps TRBD2 (6 bases). The CDR3 consists of 15 residues. V gave up 0 bases and J gave up 4 bases, with 11 bases separating them. Germline V lookup: CDR1 SGHRS, CDR2 YFSETQ. The CDR3 DNA follows: TGCGCCAGCAGCTTGGATAATCTAGCGTACAATGAGCAGTTCTTC. Protein product: CASSLDNLAYNEQFF.

This chain uses TRBV4-1 with TRBJ2-3; possible D gene TRBD1, 6 bases. Trimming cost V 0 bases and J 3 bases, with 16 bases left between them. CDR3 length: 17 amino acids. Germline CDR1 MGHRA, CDR2 YSYEKL. The CDR3 bases are TGCGCCAGCAGCCAAGAGGGGGCCGTGCGGGCTACAGATACGCAGTATTTT. The encoded protein is CASSQEGAVRATDTQYF.

V gene TRBV5-4 combines with J gene TRBJ2-2; 7 nucleotides match TRBD1. J was trimmed by 7 bases and V by 4 bases; bases with no gene match: 10. This CDR3 has 15 amino acids. Germline CDR1 SGHNT, CDR2 YYREEE (reference sequence). CDR3 residues: CASSPDRVYYGELFF. In DNA form, the CDR3 reads TGTGCCAGCAGCCCCGACAGGGTCTATTACGGGGAGCTGTTTTTT.

The chain uses TRBV6-6 and TRBJ1-1, with TRBD1 identical over 7 bases. Trimming cost V 6 bases and J 4 bases; bases outside gene matches: 2. Germline V gene lookup returns CDR1 MNHNY and CDR2 SVGAGI (reference sequence). The CDR3 has 12 residues. The CDR3 reads CASRTGSTEAFF. The DNA of the CDR3 is TGTGCCAGCAGGACAGGGTCCACTGAAGCTTTCTTT.